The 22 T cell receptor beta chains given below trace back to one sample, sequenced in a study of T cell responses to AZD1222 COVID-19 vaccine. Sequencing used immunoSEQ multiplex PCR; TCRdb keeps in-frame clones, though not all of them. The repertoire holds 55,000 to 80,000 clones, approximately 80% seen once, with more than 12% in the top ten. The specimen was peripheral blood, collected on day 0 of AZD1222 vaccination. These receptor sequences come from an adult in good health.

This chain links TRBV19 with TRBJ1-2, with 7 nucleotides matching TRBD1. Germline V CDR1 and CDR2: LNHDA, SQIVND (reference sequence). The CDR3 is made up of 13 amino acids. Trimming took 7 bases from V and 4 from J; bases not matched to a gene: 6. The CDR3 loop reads CASTNRGFYGYTF. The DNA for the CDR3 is TGTGCCAGTACTAACAGGGGATTCTATGGCTACACCTTC.

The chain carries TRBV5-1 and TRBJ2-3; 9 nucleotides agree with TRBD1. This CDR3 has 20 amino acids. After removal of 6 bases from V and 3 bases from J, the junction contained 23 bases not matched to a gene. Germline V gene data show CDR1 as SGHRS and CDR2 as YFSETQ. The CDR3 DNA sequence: TGCGCCAGCAAAAGCGGGGTCACACCTCCAGGACAGGGGATTACAGATACGCAGTATTTT. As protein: CASKSGVTPPGQGITDTQYF. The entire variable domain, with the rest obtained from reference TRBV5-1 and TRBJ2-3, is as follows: KAGVTQTPRYLIKTRGQQVTLSCSPISGHRSVSWYQQTPGQGLQFLFEYFSETQRNKGNFPGRFSGRQFSNSRSEMNVSTLELGDSALYLCASKSGVTPPGQGITDTQYFGPGTRLTVL.

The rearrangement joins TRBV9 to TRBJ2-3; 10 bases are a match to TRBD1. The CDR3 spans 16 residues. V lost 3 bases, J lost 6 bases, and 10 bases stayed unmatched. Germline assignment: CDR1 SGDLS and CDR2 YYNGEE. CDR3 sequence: CASSDRQGAGADTQYF. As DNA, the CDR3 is TGTGCCAGCAGCGACCGACAGGGGGCAGGTGCGGATACGCAGTATTTT.

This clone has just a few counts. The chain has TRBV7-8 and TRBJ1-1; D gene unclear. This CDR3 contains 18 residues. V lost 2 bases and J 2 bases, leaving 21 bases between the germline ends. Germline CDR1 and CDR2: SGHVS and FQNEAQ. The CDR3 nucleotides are TGTGCCAGCAGCTTAAGGGCACCTCGGCAACTCCTTAACACTGAAGCTTTCTTT. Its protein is CASSLRAPRQLLNTEAFF.

CDR3 sequence: CASSPRQGVGSYEQYF. For the CDR3, the DNA is TGTGCCAGCAGTCCTAGACAGGGAGTAGGGTCCTACGAGCAGTACTTC. The rearrangement links TRBV27 to TRBJ2-7, with TRBD1 matching over 7 bases. This CDR3 comprises 16 residues. With 5 bases clipped from V and 1 base from J, the junction kept 11 bases outside the gene matches. Looked up from germline, CDR1 is MNHEY and CDR2 is SMNVEV (reference sequence).

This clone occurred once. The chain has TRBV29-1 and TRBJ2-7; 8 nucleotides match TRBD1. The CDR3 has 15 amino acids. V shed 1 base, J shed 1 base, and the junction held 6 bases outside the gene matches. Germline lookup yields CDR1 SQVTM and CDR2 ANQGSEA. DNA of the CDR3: TGCAGCGTTGAAGGGGGACAGGCGTCATCCTACGAGCAGTACTTC. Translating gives CSVEGGQASSYEQYF.

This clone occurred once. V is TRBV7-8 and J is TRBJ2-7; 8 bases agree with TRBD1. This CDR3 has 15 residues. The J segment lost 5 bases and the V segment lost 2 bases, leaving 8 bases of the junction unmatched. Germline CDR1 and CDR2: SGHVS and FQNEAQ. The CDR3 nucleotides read TGTGCCAGCAGCTTACCTGCGACAGGGGAAGACGAGCAGTACTTC. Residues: CASSLPATGEDEQYF. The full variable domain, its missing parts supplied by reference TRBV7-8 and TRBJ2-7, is GAGVSQSPRYKVAKRGQDVALRCDPISGHVSLFWYQQALGQGPEFLTYFQNEAQLDKSGLPSDRFFAERPEGSVSTLKIQRTQQEDSAVYLCASSLPATGEDEQYFGPGTRLTVT.

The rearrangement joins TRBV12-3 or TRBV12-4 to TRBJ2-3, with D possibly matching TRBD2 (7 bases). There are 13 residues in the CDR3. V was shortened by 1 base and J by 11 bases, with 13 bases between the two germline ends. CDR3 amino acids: CASSLGGGLWQYF. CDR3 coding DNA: TGTGCCAGCAGTTTAGGGGGGGGGCTGTGGCAGTATTTT.

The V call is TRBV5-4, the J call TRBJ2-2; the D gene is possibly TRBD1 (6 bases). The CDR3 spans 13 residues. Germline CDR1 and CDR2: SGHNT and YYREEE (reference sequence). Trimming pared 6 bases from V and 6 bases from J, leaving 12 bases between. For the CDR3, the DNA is TGTGCCAGCAACCCAGGGGTCCCCGGGGAGCTGTTTTTT. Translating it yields CASNPGVPGELFF.

CDR3 bases: TGTGCCAGCAGCCCGGTTGACTCCTACGAGCAGTACTTC. This codes for CASSPVDSYEQYF. This chain links TRBV13 with TRBJ2-7; D ambiguous. Germline assignment: CDR1 PRHDT and CDR2 FYEKMQ (reference sequence). The V and J ends lost 5 bases and 0 bases respectively, with 8 bases between them. The CDR3 loop spans 13 amino acids.

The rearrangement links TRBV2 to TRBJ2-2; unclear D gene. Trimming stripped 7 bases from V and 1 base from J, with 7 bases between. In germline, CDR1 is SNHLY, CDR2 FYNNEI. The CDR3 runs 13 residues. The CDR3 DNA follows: TGTGCCAGCATCGTTGAGAACACCGGGGAGCTGTTTTTT. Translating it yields CASIVENTGELFF. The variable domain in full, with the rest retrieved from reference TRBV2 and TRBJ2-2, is EPEVTQTPSHQVTQMGQEVILRCVPISNHLYFYWYRQILGQKVEFLVSFYNNEISEKSEIFDDQFSVERPDGSNFTLKIRSTKLEDSAMYFCASIVENTGELFFGEGSRLTVL.

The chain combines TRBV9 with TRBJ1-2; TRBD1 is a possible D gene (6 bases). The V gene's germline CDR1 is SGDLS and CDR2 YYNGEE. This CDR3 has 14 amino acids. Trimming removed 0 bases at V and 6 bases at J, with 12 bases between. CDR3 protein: CASSVGTVRNGYTF. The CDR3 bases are TGTGCCAGCAGCGTAGGGACAGTAAGAAATGGCTACACCTTC.

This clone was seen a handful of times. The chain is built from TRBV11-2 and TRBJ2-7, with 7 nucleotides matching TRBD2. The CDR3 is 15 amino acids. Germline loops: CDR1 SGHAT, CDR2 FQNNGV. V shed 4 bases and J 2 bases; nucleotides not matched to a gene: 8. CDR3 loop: CASSSASGATYEQYF. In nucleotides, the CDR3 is TGTGCCAGCAGCTCTGCGAGCGGGGCTACCTACGAGCAGTACTTC.

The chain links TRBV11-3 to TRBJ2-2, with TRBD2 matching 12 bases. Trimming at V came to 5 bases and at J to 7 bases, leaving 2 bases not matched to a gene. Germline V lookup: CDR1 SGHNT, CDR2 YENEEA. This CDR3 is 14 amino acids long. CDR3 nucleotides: TGTGCCAGCAGCCGGGGACTAGCGGGCGGGGAGCTGTTTTTT. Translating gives CASSRGLAGGELFF.

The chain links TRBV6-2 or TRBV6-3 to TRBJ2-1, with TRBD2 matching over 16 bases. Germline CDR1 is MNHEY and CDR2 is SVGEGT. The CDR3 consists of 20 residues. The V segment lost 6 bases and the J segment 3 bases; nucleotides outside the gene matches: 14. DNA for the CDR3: TGTGCCAGCAGCCACCCGGACAGGGGACTAGCGGGGGGGGACTACAATGAGCAGTTCTTC. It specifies CASSHPDRGLAGGDYNEQFF.

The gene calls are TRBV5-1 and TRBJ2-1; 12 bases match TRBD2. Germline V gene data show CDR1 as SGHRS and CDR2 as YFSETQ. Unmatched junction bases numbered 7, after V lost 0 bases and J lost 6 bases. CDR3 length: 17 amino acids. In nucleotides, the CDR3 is TGCGCCAGCAGCTTGGCCCCACTAGCGGGGGGTGGCAATGAGCAGTTCTTC. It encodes CASSLAPLAGGGNEQFF.

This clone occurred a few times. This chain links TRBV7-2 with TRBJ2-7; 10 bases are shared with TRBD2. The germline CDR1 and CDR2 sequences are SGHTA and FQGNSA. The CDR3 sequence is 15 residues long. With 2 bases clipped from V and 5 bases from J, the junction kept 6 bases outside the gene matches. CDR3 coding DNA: TGTGCCAGCAGCTTAAGACTAGCGGGCGGGGACGAGCAGTACTTC. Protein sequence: CASSLRLAGGDEQYF. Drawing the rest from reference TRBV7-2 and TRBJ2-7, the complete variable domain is GAGVSQSPSNKVTEKGKDVELRCDPISGHTALYWYRQSLGQGLEFLIYFQGNSAPDKSGLPSDRFSAERTGGSVSTLTIQRTQQEDSAVYLCASSLRLAGGDEQYFGPGTRLTVT.

The CDR3 DNA sequence: TGTGCCAGCAGTTTAGGGGCGGGGGCGCGGGCCGTCGATGAGCAGTTCTTC. The encoded protein is CASSLGAGARAVDEQFF. The chain combines TRBV27 with TRBJ2-1, with D possibly being TRBD2 (7 bases). This CDR3 contains 17 residues. Germline lookup yields CDR1 MNHEY and CDR2 SMNVEV (reference sequence). V shed 2 bases and J shed 8 bases, with 22 bases lying between them.

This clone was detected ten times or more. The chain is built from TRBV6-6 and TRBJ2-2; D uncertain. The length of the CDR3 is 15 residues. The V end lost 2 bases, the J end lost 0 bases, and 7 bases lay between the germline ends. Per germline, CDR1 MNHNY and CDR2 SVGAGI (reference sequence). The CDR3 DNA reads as TGTGCCAGCAGTTACGGCCAGTCGAACACCGGGGAGCTGTTTTTT. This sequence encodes CASSYGQSNTGELFF.

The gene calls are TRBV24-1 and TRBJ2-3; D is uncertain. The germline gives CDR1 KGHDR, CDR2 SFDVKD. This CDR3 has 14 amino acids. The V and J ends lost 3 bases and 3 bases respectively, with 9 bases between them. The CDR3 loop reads CATSDPGSTDTQYF. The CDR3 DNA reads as TGTGCCACCAGTGATCCAGGTAGTACAGATACGCAGTATTTT.

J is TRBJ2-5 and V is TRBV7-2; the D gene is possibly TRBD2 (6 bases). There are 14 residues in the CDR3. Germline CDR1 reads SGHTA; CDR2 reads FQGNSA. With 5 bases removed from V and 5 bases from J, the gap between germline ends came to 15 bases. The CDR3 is CASSEGSGRETQYF. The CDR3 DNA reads TGTGCCAGCAGCGAGGGGTCGGGGAGGGAGACCCAGTACTTC.

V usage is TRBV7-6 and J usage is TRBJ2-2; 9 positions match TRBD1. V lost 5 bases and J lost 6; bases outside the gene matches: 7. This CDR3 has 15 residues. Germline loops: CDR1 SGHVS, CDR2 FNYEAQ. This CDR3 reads CASSANRGLAGELFF. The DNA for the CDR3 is TGTGCCAGCAGCGCTAACAGGGGGCTGGCCGGGGAGCTGTTTTTT.